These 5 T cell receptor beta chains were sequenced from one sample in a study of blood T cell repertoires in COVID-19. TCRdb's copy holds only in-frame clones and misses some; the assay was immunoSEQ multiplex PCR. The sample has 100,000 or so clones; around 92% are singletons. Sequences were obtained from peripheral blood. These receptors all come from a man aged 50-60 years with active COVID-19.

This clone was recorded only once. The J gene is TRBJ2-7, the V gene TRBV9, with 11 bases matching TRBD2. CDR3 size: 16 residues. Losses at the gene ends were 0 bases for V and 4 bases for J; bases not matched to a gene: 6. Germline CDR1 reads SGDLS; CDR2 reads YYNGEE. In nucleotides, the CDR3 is TGTGCCAGCAGCGTAGGGGTAGCGGGAGGGCAGTACGAGCAGTACTTC. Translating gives CASSVGVAGGQYEQYF. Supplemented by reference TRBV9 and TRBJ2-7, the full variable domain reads DSGVTQTPKHLITATGQRVTLRCSPRSGDLSVYWYQQSLDQGLQFLIQYYNGEERAKGNILERFSAQQFPDLHSELNLSSLELGDSALYFCASSVGVAGGQYEQYFGPGTRLTVT.

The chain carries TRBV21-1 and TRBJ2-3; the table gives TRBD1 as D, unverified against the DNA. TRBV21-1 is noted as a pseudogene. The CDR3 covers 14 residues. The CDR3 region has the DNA TGTGCCAGCAGCAAAGGGCAGGCGACAGATACGCAGTATTTT. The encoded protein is CASSKGQATDTQYF.

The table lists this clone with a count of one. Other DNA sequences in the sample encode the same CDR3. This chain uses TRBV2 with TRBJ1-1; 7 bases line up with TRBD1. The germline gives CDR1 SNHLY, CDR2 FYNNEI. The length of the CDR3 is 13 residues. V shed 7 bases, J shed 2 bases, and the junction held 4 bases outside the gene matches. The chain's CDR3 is CASTRDSNTEAFF. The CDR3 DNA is TGTGCCAGCACTAGGGACAGTAACACTGAAGCTTTCTTT.

The DNA of the CDR3 is TGTGCCAGCAGCCAAACCACTAGCGGGTTACCCTACGAGCAGTACTTC. It encodes CASSQTTSGLPYEQYF. The V and J genes are TRBV5-6 and TRBJ2-7, with 9 bases fitting TRBD2. Germline trimming cut 4 bases from V and 2 bases from J; bases unmatched to any gene: 10. The CDR3 covers 16 residues. The V gene's germline CDR1 is SGHDT and CDR2 YYEEEE.

The DNA for the CDR3 is TGTGCCAGCAGCGTAGTCAGCGTAGAGGTTTATGGACTAGCGGGAGGGCCGTGTTACAATGAGCAGTTCTTC. Its translation is CASSVVSVEVYGLAGGPCYNEQFF. This chain links TRBV9 with TRBJ2-1, with 15 bases matching TRBD2. V trimming: 0 bases; J trimming: 4 bases; junction bases outside the gene matches: 23. The length of the CDR3 is 24 residues. In germline, CDR1 is SGDLS, CDR2 YYNGEE. Full variable domain (outside the CDR3, taken from reference TRBV9 and TRBJ2-1): DSGVTQTPKHLITATGQRVTLRCSPRSGDLSVYWYQQSLDQGLQFLIQYYNGEERAKGNILERFSAQQFPDLHSELNLSSLELGDSALYFCASSVVSVEVYGLAGGPCYNEQFFGPGTRLTVL.